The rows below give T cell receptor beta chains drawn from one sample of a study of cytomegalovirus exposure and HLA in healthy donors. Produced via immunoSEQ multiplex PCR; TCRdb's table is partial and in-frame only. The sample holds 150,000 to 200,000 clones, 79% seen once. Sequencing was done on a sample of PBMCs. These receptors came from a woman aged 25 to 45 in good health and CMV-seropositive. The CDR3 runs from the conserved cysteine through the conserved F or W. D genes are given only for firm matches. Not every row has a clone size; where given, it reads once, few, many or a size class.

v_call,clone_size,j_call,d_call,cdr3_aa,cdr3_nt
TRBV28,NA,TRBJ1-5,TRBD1,CASSLNRGLGNQPQHF,TGTGCCAGCAGTTTAAACAGGGGGCTAGGCAATCAGCCCCAGCATTTT
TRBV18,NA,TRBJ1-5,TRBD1,CASSVGGVGNQPQHF,TGTGCCAGCTCCGTAGGGGGCGTGGGCAATCAGCCCCAGCATTTT
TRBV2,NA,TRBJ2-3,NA,CASTRADTQYF,TGTGCCAGCACCCGGGCAGATACGCAGTATTTT
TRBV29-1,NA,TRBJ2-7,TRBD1,CSGGQGREQYF,TGCAGCGGTGGACAGGGCAGGGAGCAGTACTTC
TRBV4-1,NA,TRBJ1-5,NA,CASSQYGQRNQPQHF,TGCGCCAGCAGCCAATATGGGCAGCGCAATCAGCCCCAGCATTTT
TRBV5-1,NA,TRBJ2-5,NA,CASSGRLPRETQYF,TGCGCCAGCAGCGGTAGGCTCCCGAGGGAGACCCAGTACTTC
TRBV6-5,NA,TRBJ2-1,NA,CASTSTSNEQFF,TGTGCCAGCACCTCGACTAGCAATGAGCAGTTCTTC
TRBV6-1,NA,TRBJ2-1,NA,CASSEPLGRVYNEQFF,TGTGCCAGCAGTGAACCCTTAGGCAGGGTCTACAATGAGCAGTTCTTC
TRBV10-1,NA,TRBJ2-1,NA,CASSPRGNSYNEQFF,TGCGCCAGCAGCCCCCGGGGGAACTCCTACAATGAGCAGTTCTTC
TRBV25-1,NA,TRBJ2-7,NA,CASSVAPGEQYF,TGTGCCAGCAGTGTAGCACCCGGTGAGCAGTACTTC
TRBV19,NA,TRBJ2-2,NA,CASTFTGELFF,TGTGCCAGTACCTTCACCGGGGAGCTGTTTTTT
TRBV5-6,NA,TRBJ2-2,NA,CASSRGPNTGELFF,TGTGCCAGCAGCAGGGGCCCAAACACCGGGGAGCTGTTTTTT
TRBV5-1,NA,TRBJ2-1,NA,CASNPGGREQFF,TGCGCCAGCAACCCAGGGGGGCGAGAGCAGTTCTTC
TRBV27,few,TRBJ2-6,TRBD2,CASSLRVTSGRSGANVLTF,TGTGCCAGCAGTTTGAGGGTAACTAGCGGGAGGAGTGGGGCCAACGTCCTGACTTTC
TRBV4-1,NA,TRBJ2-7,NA,CASSRAGLPTFEQYF,TGCGCCAGCAGCCGGGCGGGACTTCCAACTTTTGAGCAGTACTTC
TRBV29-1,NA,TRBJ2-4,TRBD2,CSDTTPSTSGSYGNIQYF,TGCAGCGACACGACACCATCAACTAGCGGGAGTTACGGAAACATTCAGTACTTC
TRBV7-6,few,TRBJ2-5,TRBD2,CASSLAGGPPETQYF,TGTGCCAGCAGCTTGGCGGGAGGGCCCCCAGAGACCCAGTACTTC
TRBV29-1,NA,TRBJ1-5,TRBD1,CSVRTGGHQPQHF,TGCAGCGTAAGGACAGGGGGCCACCAGCCCCAGCATTTT
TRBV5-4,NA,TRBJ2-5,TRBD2,CASSLMTSGGLGETQYF,TGTGCCAGCAGCTTGATGACTAGCGGGGGTCTAGGGGAGACCCAGTACTTC
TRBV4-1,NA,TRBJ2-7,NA,CASRPKLDRAYEQYF,TGCGCCAGCCGACCAAAATTAGACAGAGCCTACGAGCAGTACTTC
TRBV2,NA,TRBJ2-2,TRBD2,CASSDPTGTSSTGELFF,TGTGCCAGCAGTGACCCTACCGGGACTAGCTCCACCGGGGAGCTGTTTTTT
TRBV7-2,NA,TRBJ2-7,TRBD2,CASSLALAGEEQYF,TGTGCCAGCAGCTTAGCTCTAGCGGGAGAAGAGCAGTACTTC
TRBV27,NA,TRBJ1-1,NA,CASLPLNRVNTEAFF,TGTGCCAGTCTCCCTCTCAACAGGGTGAACACTGAAGCTTTCTTT
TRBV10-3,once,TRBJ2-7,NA,CAISEPSVGLTYEQYF,TGTGCCATCAGTGAGCCCTCGGTGGGACTTACCTACGAGCAGTACTTC
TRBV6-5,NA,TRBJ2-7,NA,CASSYGLSNEQYF,TGTGCCAGCAGTTATGGACTCTCCAACGAGCAGTACTTC
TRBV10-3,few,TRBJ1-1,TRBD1,CAISDLGQGVNTEAFF,TGTGCCATCAGTGACTTAGGACAGGGGGTGAACACTGAAGCTTTCTTT
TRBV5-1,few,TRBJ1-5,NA,CASSLAPEDQPQHF,TGCGCCAGCAGCTTGGCCCCGGAGGATCAGCCCCAGCATTTT
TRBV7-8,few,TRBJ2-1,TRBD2,CASSLVFGLADYYNEQFF,TGTGCCAGCAGCTTAGTTTTCGGACTAGCGGACTATTACAATGAGCAGTTCTTC
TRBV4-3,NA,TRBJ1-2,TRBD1,CASSQDTGEFWSYTF,TGCGCCAGCAGCCAAGATACAGGGGAGTTTTGGAGCTACACCTTC
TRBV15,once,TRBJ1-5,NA,CATSIMRVGNQPQHF,TGTGCCACCAGCATTATGCGGGTGGGCAATCAGCCCCAGCATTTT
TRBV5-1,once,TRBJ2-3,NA,CASSLVPGTDTQYF,TGCGCCAGCAGCTTGGTTCCTGGCACAGATACGCAGTATTTT
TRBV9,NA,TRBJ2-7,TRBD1,CASSVGQVPDYEQYF,TGTGCCAGCAGCGTCGGACAGGTGCCCGACTACGAGCAGTACTTC
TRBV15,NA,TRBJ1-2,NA,CATSRDSQYGYTF,TGTGCCACCAGCAGAGATTCTCAGTATGGCTACACCTTC
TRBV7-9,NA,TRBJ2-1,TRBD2,CASTETGSSGGGIEQFF,TGTGCCAGCACCGAAACGGGGTCTAGCGGGGGCGGGATTGAGCAGTTCTTC
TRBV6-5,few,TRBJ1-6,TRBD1,CASSYSPGTESPLHF,TGTGCCAGCAGTTACTCACCCGGGACAGAATCACCCCTCCACTTT